The rows below give T cell receptor beta chains drawn from one sample of a study of cytomegalovirus exposure and HLA in healthy donors. TCRdb's table, derived via immunoSEQ multiplex PCR, lists solely in-frame clones and lacks some. The sample includes approximately 85,000 clones, roughly 58% of them seen just once. The sample taken for sequencing was PBMCs. These receptors all come from a woman aged 25 to 45 in good health and CMV-seropositive. Both conserved end residues are part of each CDR3. The D gene is left open where the match is weak. The size field is filled for only some rows; it gives once, few, many or a size class.

V gene	D gene	J gene	clone size	CDR3 DNA	CDR3 protein
TRBV11-2	NA	TRBJ2-6	NA	TGTGCCAGCAGCGCCGGGGACAACGTCCTGACTTTC	CASSAGDNVLTF
TRBV5-1	NA	TRBJ2-3	few	TGCGCCAGCAGCGGATCGACATTCGCTGGAACAGATACGCAGTATTTT	CASSGSTFAGTDTQYF
TRBV10-2	TRBD1	TRBJ2-7	NA	TGCGCCAGCAGTGAGCCCGGGACAGGGCATAAAGAGCAGTACTTC	CASSEPGTGHKEQYF
TRBV5-1	NA	TRBJ2-3	few	TGCGCCAGCAGCCCGCAGGGTAAAGGCACAGATACGCAGTATTTT	CASSPQGKGTDTQYF
TRBV4-3	NA	TRBJ1-2	few	TGCGCCAGCAGCCAAGAGGGGCAGACCTATGGCTACACCTTC	CASSQEGQTYGYTF
TRBV18	NA	TRBJ1-2	NA	TGTGCCAGCTCACCATATGGGCAGGGGAACGGCTACCCCTTC	CASSPYGQGNGYPF
TRBV6-6	NA	TRBJ2-5	few	TGTGCCACTCTTGGGGCGTTGAAGACCCAGTACTTC	CATLGALKTQYF
TRBV29-1	TRBD1	TRBJ2-1	few	TGCAGCGCCCGAAACGGACAGGGGGTATTCAATGAGCAGTTCTTC	CSARNGQGVFNEQFF
TRBV11-2	NA	TRBJ1-3	NA	TGTGCCAGCAGCCTTTCTGGAAACACCATATATTTT	CASSLSGNTIYF
TRBV7-2	NA	TRBJ1-5	once	TGTGCCAGCAGCTTAGACGCCCCGAGGCCCCAGCATTTT	CASSLDAPRPQHF
TRBV6-5	TRBD2	TRBJ2-5	once	TGTGCCAGCAGTTCCCCGGGGACTAGCCAAGAGACCCAGTACTTC	CASSSPGTSQETQYF
TRBV19	TRBD2	TRBJ2-2	NA	TGTGCCAGTAGTACTTCCTCTGGACTAGCGGGACGGAGTGGGGAGCTGTTTTTT	CASSTSSGLAGRSGELFF
TRBV12-5	NA	TRBJ2-1	NA	TGTGCTAGTGCCCAGGGCCTGAGCTCCTACAATGAGCAGTTCTTC	CASAQGLSSYNEQFF
TRBV7-6	TRBD2	TRBJ2-7	NA	TGTGCCAGCAGCTCCGTTAGCGGGGGAGGTTACGAGCAGTACTTC	CASSSVSGGGYEQYF
TRBV7-3	NA	TRBJ2-7	NA	TGTGCCAGCAGCTACACCGGACAGCCGTACGAGCAGTACTTC	CASSYTGQPYEQYF
TRBV5-1	NA	TRBJ2-3	NA	TGCGCCAGCACCTTCTTGGGCGGGGTAAGCACAGATACGCAGTATTTT	CASTFLGGVSTDTQYF
TRBV18	TRBD2	TRBJ2-5	NA	TGTGCCAGCTCACCCCTAGCGGGCCGCCAAGAGACCCAGTACTTC	CASSPLAGRQETQYF
TRBV12-5	TRBD1	TRBJ1-1	NA	TGTGCTAGTGGTCCCCCCGGGACAGGGGTGGGTGAAGCTTTCTTT	CASGPPGTGVGEAFF
TRBV5-4	TRBD1	TRBJ1-2	NA	TGTGCCAGCAGCTTGGGACAGGGTTTAAGGGATGGCTACACCTTC	CASSLGQGLRDGYTF
TRBV2	TRBD1	TRBJ1-2	NA	TGTGCCAGCAGTGAGTCGGCACAGGGGGATGGCTACACCTTC	CASSESAQGDGYTF
TRBV28	TRBD1	TRBJ1-1	NA	TGTGCCAGCAGACAGAATCCGGGACAGCCTAACACTGAAGCTTTCTTT	CASRQNPGQPNTEAFF
TRBV19	NA	TRBJ1-2	NA	TGTGCCACCGCCATACAGGGAATCGATGGCTACACCTTC	CATAIQGIDGYTF
TRBV7-9	NA	TRBJ1-1	NA	TGTGCCAGCAGCCGCCTCAGTACAGTGAACACTGAAGCTTTCTTT	CASSRLSTVNTEAFF
TRBV5-1	NA	TRBJ1-1	NA	TGCGCCAGCAGCCAAGGGAGCAACACTGAAGCTTTCTTT	CASSQGSNTEAFF
TRBV7-2	NA	TRBJ1-6	NA	TGTGCCAGCAGCTTGGGGGGGCTGTCCTATAATTCACCCCTCCACTTT	CASSLGGLSYNSPLHF
TRBV6-5	NA	TRBJ2-3	NA	TGTGCCAGCAGTTACGACTCGACCTCGGCCGCAGATACGCAGTATTTT	CASSYDSTSAADTQYF
TRBV11-3	TRBD2	TRBJ2-5	few	TGTGCCAGCAGCCCACGACTAGCGGGGATCCAAGAGACCCAGTACTTC	CASSPRLAGIQETQYF
TRBV28	NA	TRBJ1-1	NA	TGTGCCAGCTACAGCCAAGAGCCGAACACTGAAGCTTTCTTT	CASYSQEPNTEAFF
TRBV5-1	NA	TRBJ2-3	NA	TGCGCCAGCAGCTTTGGCGGATTCACAGATACGCAGTATTTT	CASSFGGFTDTQYF
TRBV27	TRBD1	TRBJ1-5	NA	TGTGCCAGCAGTACGACAGGGGAACAGCCCCAGCATTTT	CASSTTGEQPQHF
TRBV2	TRBD1	TRBJ2-5	once	TGTGCCAGCAGTGAAGAGACAGGGAGAGTGGAGACCCAGTACTTC	CASSEETGRVETQYF
TRBV2	NA	TRBJ1-5	few	TGTGCCAGCAATGGGAGGGTCAGCAATCAGCCCCAGCATTTT	CASNGRVSNQPQHF
TRBV12-5	TRBD1	TRBJ1-5	few	TGTGCTAGTGGTCAGACAGGGAATTTGGGTCAGCCCCAGCATTTT	CASGQTGNLGQPQHF
TRBV19	NA	TRBJ1-1	few	TGTGCCAGCAGTCCAGGACAGACTGAAGCTTTCTTT	CASSPGQTEAFF
TRBV5-1	TRBD1	TRBJ1-5	few	TGCGCCAGCGACTGGGACAGGGGTCGCAATCAGCCCCAGCATTTT	CASDWDRGRNQPQHF
TRBV29-1	NA	TRBJ1-1	NA	TGCAGCGTTGGCAGGTTGAACACTGAAGCTTTCTTT	CSVGRLNTEAFF
TRBV5-1	TRBD1	TRBJ2-7	once	TGCGCCAGCACCTTGGACGGGACAGGATTCTACGAGCAGTACTTC	CASTLDGTGFYEQYF
TRBV5-1	TRBD1	TRBJ2-7	few	TGCGCCAGCAGATTCGGACAGGGAACCTACGAGCAGTACTTC	CASRFGQGTYEQYF
TRBV6-1	TRBD2	TRBJ2-2	NA	TGTGCCAGCAGGGAAAGTGGGGGGGTAAACGGGGAGCTGTTTTTT	CASRESGGVNGELFF
TRBV10-3	NA	TRBJ1-1	NA	TGTGCCATCAGTGTTAATGGGGGCAACACTGAAGCTTTCTTT	CAISVNGGNTEAFF
TRBV4-1	NA	TRBJ2-5	NA	TGCGCCAGCAGCCAAGATAGGCGGAAAGAGACCCAGTACTTC	CASSQDRRKETQYF
TRBV7-3	TRBD2	TRBJ2-3	NA	TGTGCCAGCAGCTTAAAGGTTGCGGGGGGGCTATCAGATACGCAGTATTTT	CASSLKVAGGLSDTQYF
TRBV6-1	TRBD1	TRBJ1-1	NA	TGTGCCAGCAGGCAACAGGGGGCGCTCACTGAAGCTTTCTTT	CASRQQGALTEAFF
TRBV9	TRBD1	TRBJ2-4	NA	TGTGCCAGCAGCGTAGATGGGACAGGGGGAAACATTCAGTACTTC	CASSVDGTGGNIQYF
TRBV19	TRBD1	TRBJ1-5	NA	TGTGCCAGTGCGGGACAGCATAATCAGCCCCAGCATTTT	CASAGQHNQPQHF
TRBV10-1	NA	TRBJ2-2	NA	TGCGCCAGCAACCCCAGTCGGGGTAGCGGGGAGCTGTTTTTT	CASNPSRGSGELFF